Sequencing of this T cell receptor beta chain was carried out in a study of vaccination and CD4 T cells after COVID-19. Study-wide results and limits: Convalescent patients' median share of reactive clones seen only post-vaccination was 85% to 90%.

The Oncomine TCR Beta short-read assay was applied to DNA of cultured CD4+ T cells. TCRdb reanalysed the PCR reads using MiXCR and keeps one entry per CDR3 protein. This sample yields roughly 25,000 distinct CDR3 sequences, of which less than 40% are seen a single time; approximately 2.8% belongs to the top ten. This clonotype occurred a few times. Its antigen is unidentified. Time point noted: late sampling 161 to 241 days after vaccination in three convalescent patients. Treatment: approximately 9-day PBMC culture with coronavirus spike peptide pools or control peptides (ViraFEST assay). Trimming left V 8 bases short and J 0 bases short, with 14 bases between. The length of the CDR3 is 15 residues. The germline V gene has CDR1 LNHNV and CDR2 YYDKDF (reference sequence).

This receptor was identified in a human donor who had recovered from COVID-19. The sample here was CD4+ T cells from blood, cultured in vitro, taken about 7 months after SARS-CoV-2 vaccination. The J gene is TRBJ2-1, the V gene TRBV15; TRBD2 is a possible D gene (6 bases). The CDR3 reads CATHPSESSYNEQFF. The CDR3 region has the DNA TGTGCCACCCACCCTAGCGAGAGCTCCTACAATGAGCAGTTCTTC. Combining the CDR3 with reference TRBV15 and TRBJ2-1 gives the whole variable domain DAMVIQNPRYQVTQFGKPVTLSCSQTLNHNVMYWYQQKSSQAPKLLFHYYDKDFNNEADTPDNFQSRRPNTSFCFLDIRSPGLGDTAMYLCATHPSESSYNEQFFGPGTRLTVL.